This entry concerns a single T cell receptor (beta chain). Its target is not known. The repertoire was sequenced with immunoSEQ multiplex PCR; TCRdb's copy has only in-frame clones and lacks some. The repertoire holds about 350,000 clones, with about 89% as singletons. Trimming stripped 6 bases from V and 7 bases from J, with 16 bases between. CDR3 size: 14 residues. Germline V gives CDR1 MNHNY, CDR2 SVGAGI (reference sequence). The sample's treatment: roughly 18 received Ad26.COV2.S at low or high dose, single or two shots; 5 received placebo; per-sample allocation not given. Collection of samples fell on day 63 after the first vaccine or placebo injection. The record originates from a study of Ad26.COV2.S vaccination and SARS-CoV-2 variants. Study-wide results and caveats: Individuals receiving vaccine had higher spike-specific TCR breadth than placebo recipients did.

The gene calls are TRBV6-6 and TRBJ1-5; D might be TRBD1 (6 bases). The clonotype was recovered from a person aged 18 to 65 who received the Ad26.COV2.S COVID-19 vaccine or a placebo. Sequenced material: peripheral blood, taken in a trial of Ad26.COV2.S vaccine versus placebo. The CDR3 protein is CASSSQGMMQPQHF. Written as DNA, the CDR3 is TGTGCCAGCAGCTCACAGGGCATGATGCAGCCCCAGCATTTT.